The clone carrying this TCR beta chain was seen a few times. Its antigen is as yet unknown. Treatment reported: oral pan-JAK inhibitor, 5-10 mg twice daily. These data originate in a study of CD8+ T cells in alopecia areata. Study-wide findings and caveats: Significant decreases in scalp clonality and expanded CD8+ clones followed tofacitinib treatment. With just one nonresponder, it is still uncertain whether baseline CD8+ expansion relates to response.

CDR3 size: 19 residues. Germline assignment: CDR1 SGHAT and CDR2 FQNNGV. The V end lost 1 base, the J end lost 5 bases, and 24 bases lay between the germline ends. Following RNA extraction, reverse transcription yielded cDNA that acted as the sequencing template. The assay was immunoSEQ multiplex PCR, and TCRdb's table has in-frame clones only and misses some. The data contain around 200,000 clones, around 58% of them singletons. The material sequenced was CD8+ T cells sorted from blood, taken at week 24, from a patient treated with tofacitinib. V usage is TRBV11-2 and J usage is TRBJ2-1; D is perhaps TRBD2 (6 bases). This receptor was obtained from a human donor with alopecia areata. The CDR3 sequence is CASSLVYGSGRGEDNEQFF. The CDR3 region has the DNA TGTGCCAGCAGCTTAGTATATGGGTCTGGACGAGGGGAGGACAATGAGCAGTTCTTC. Variable domain in full (rest from reference TRBV11-2 and TRBJ2-1): EAGVAQSPRYKIIEKRQSVAFWCNPISGHATLYWYQQILGQGPKLLIQFQNNGVVDDSQLPKDRFSAERLKGVDSTLKIQPAKLEDSAVYLCASSLVYGSGRGEDNEQFFGPGTRLTVL.